The subject of this entry is one T cell receptor beta chain. The data are from a study of blood T cell repertoires in COVID-19. Study-level background: Sites in the United States, Italy and Spain provided acute and convalescent COVID-19 samples. Nucleic acid was either cDNA or gDNA, and it came from T cells, B-cell-depleted T cells, or PBMCs.

The CDR3 sequence is 12 residues long. The germline V gene has CDR1 MNHEY and CDR2 SMNVEV (reference sequence). V lost 3 bases and J lost 7, with 6 bases in between. Original handling: Reference gene primer amplification in the assay estimated nucleated cell counts. Method: immunoSEQ multiplex PCR; TCRdb's copy keeps in-frame clones and lacks some. D and trimming come from the DNA, and the V and J calls and clone size come from that table. The sample includes about 170,000 clones, 70% to 90% of them seen just once. The receptor was isolated from a man in his forties or fifties who had recovered from COVID-19. The J gene is TRBJ2-2, the V gene TRBV27; D is uncertain. Sequenced material: peripheral blood. The CDR3 protein is CASSFLVGELFF. The CDR3 region has the DNA TGTGCCAGCAGTTTCCTTGTCGGGGAGCTGTTTTTT.